The 26 T cell receptor beta chains presented below share a single source sample, sequenced in a study of blood T cell repertoires in COVID-19. TCRdb's table, derived via immunoSEQ multiplex PCR, lists solely in-frame clones and lacks some. There are 190,000 or so clones in the sample; around 82% occur only once, and roughly 9.2% lies in the top ten. The sequencing sample was made of peripheral blood. These TCRs come from a woman aged 80 or over with acute or convalescent COVID-19.

The chain employs TRBV3-1 (or the pseudogene TRBV3-2) and TRBJ2-7; 13 bases line up with TRBD2. The CDR3 consists of 15 residues. Germline-derived CDR1 and CDR2 are LGHDT and YNNKEL (reference sequence). V trimming: 4 bases; J trimming: 5 bases; junction bases outside the gene matches: 5. CDR3: CASSPRLAGGHEQYF. The CDR3 DNA reads as TGTGCCAGCAGCCCTCGACTAGCGGGAGGCCACGAGCAGTACTTC.

The chain couples TRBV5-6 to TRBJ1-2; weak D call: TRBD1 (5 bases). Per germline, CDR1 SGHDT and CDR2 YYEEEE. Trimming stripped 0 bases from V and 6 bases from J, with 9 bases between. The CDR3 spans 13 residues. CDR3 in DNA: TGTGCCAGCAGCTTGGGCAGGGAAGATGGCTACACCTTC. Protein: CASSLGREDGYTF. The complete variable domain, with remaining parts taken from reference TRBV5-6 and TRBJ1-2, reads DAGVTQSPTHLIKTRGQQVTLRCSPKSGHDTVSWYQQALGQGPQFIFQYYEEEERQRGNFPDRFSGHQFPNYSSELNVNALLLGDSALYLCASSLGREDGYTFGSGTRLTVV.

This chain uses TRBV5-8 with TRBJ1-1; D remains unclear. This CDR3 spans 12 amino acids. The V end lost 0 bases, the J end lost 8 bases, and 8 bases lay between the germline ends. The germline gives CDR1 SGHTS, CDR2 YDEGEE. The CDR3 loop is CASSLVFREAFF. In nucleotides, the CDR3 is TGTGCCAGCAGCTTGGTGTTCCGGGAAGCTTTCTTT.

The V and J genes are TRBV7-8 and TRBJ2-3; 7 bases align to TRBD2. J gave up 2 bases and V 5 bases, and 7 bases lay outside the gene matches. The CDR3 loop spans 15 amino acids. Germline V gene sequence: CDR1 SGHVS, CDR2 FQNEAQ. As DNA, the CDR3 is TGTGCCAGCAGCAAAGGGACTACTTCCACAGATACGCAGTATTTT. Residues: CASSKGTTSTDTQYF.

The chain links TRBV7-8 to TRBJ2-3, with 11 bases matching TRBD2. Trimming took 5 bases from V and 7 from J; bases not matched to a gene: 8. From germline, CDR1 is SGHVS and CDR2 FQNEAQ. The CDR3 runs 15 residues. CDR3 region: CASSERLAGFNTQYF. In DNA, the CDR3 is TGTGCCAGCAGCGAGAGACTAGCGGGGTTTAATACGCAGTATTTT. The full variable domain, with the rest looked up from reference TRBV7-8 and TRBJ2-3, is GAGVSQSPRYKVAKRGQDVALRCDPISGHVSLFWYQQALGQGPEFLTYFQNEAQLDKSGLPSDRFFAERPEGSVSTLKIQRTQQEDSAVYLCASSERLAGFNTQYFGPGTRLTVL.

CDR3 sequence: CASSYSQGNYGYTF. The CDR3 DNA follows: TGTGCCAGCAGTTACTCACAGGGTAACTATGGCTACACCTTC. This chain links TRBV6-5 with TRBJ1-2; tentatively, D is TRBD1 (6 bases). V was clipped by 0 bases and J by 1 base, with 6 bases between them. The length of the CDR3 is 14 residues. Germline CDR1 reads MNHEY; CDR2 reads SVGAGI.

This clone has just one count. The chain combines TRBV19 with TRBJ2-5; D ambiguous. In germline, CDR1 is LNHDA, CDR2 SQIVND (reference sequence). CDR3 length: 13 residues. Trimming took 3 bases from V and 5 from J, leaving 10 bases between them. The CDR3 nucleotides read TGTGCCAGTAGTATGGGCCTACGGGAGACCCAGTACTTC. Translated: CASSMGLRETQYF.

The chain employs TRBV15 and TRBJ1-2; 9 positions match TRBD1. This CDR3 is 15 amino acids long. With 1 base clipped from V and 5 bases from J, the junction kept 5 bases outside the gene matches. Per germline, CDR1 LNHNV and CDR2 YYDKDF (reference sequence). CDR3 DNA: TGTGCCACCAGCAGAGTAACAGGGGGCGGTTATGGCTACACCTTC. It translates to CATSRVTGGGYGYTF.

The CDR3 DNA reads as TGTGCCACCAGCAGAGATTCAGCAGGGGGGGAAAAACTGTTTTTT. It encodes CATSRDSAGGEKLFF. V gene TRBV15 combines with J gene TRBJ1-4, with 7 positions matching TRBD1. Unmatched junction bases numbered 6, after V lost 0 bases and J lost 8 bases. Germline V gene lookup returns CDR1 LNHNV and CDR2 YYDKDF (reference sequence). The length of the CDR3 is 15 residues.

This clone has more than one count but fewer than ten. The genes are TRBV2 and TRBJ2-7; 8 bases align to TRBD1. CDR1 SNHLY and CDR2 FYNNEI come from the germline V gene. The CDR3 consists of 13 residues. With 10 bases clipped from V and 2 bases from J, the junction kept 7 bases outside the gene matches. CDR3 region: CANRRQGTYEQYF. In nucleotides, the CDR3 is TGTGCCAACCGGCGACAGGGGACCTACGAGCAGTACTTC.

The J gene is TRBJ2-3, the V gene TRBV5-1; 11 bases fit TRBD2. Germline trimming cut 7 bases from V and 4 bases from J; bases unmatched to any gene: 11. The CDR3 loop spans 16 amino acids. Per the germline V gene, CDR1 is SGHRS and CDR2 is YFSETQ. CDR3 protein: CASADTSGRIADTQYF. The CDR3 DNA is TGCGCCAGCGCCGACACTAGCGGGAGAATCGCAGATACGCAGTATTTT.

A note on this clone: The DNA is left out, because the CDR3 cannot be placed on it with certainty; the CDR3 is given as TCRdb lists it. V usage is TRBV30 and J usage is TRBJ2-3; the table's D call of TRBD2 was not tested on the DNA. Germline CDR1 is GTSNPN and CDR2 is SVGIG (reference sequence). The CDR3 length equals 14 residues, ends included. CDR3 sequence reads: CAWATGAGLNNRYF.

The chain carries TRBV28 and TRBJ1-5, with D unclear. CDR1 and CDR2 (germline): MDHEN, SYDVKM. The CDR3 totals 13 residues. V was trimmed by 7 bases and J by 5 bases, leaving 12 bases between them. The CDR3 here is CASTTGIDQPQHF. The CDR3 coding sequence is TGTGCCAGCACCACGGGGATAGATCAGCCCCAGCATTTT.

The table lists this clone with a few counts. V and J are TRBV9 and TRBJ2-5; 11 positions match TRBD2. V was clipped by 0 bases and J by 2 bases; unmatched bases: 3. The CDR3 is 16 amino acids. Germline lookup yields CDR1 SGDLS and CDR2 YYNGEE. CDR3 DNA: TGTGCCAGCAGCGTAGGTCGACTAGCGGGACAAGAGACCCAGTACTTC. It yields the protein CASSVGRLAGQETQYF. The variable domain in full, completed from reference TRBV9 and TRBJ2-5, reads DSGVTQTPKHLITATGQRVTLRCSPRSGDLSVYWYQQSLDQGLQFLIQYYNGEERAKGNILERFSAQQFPDLHSELNLSSLELGDSALYFCASSVGRLAGQETQYFGPGTRLLVL.

V gene TRBV12-3 or TRBV12-4 combines with J gene TRBJ1-2; D is uncertain. The CDR3 runs to 12 residues. V shed 3 bases and J shed 2 bases, with 4 bases lying between them. As DNA, the CDR3 is TGTGCCAGCAGTTTTCTCAACTATGGCTACACCTTC. Amino acids: CASSFLNYGYTF.

V gene TRBV20-1 combines with J gene TRBJ2-5; tentative D call: TRBD2 (5 bases). The CDR3 contains 11 residues. V dropped 5 bases and J dropped 7 bases, with 11 bases sitting between them. Germline V gives CDR1 DFQATT, CDR2 SNEGSKA (reference sequence). The CDR3 loop reads CSAGLWATQYF. The CDR3 coding sequence is TGCAGTGCTGGACTGTGGGCGACCCAGTACTTC.

This clone was picked up one time. V is TRBV5-5 and J is TRBJ1-2; D is possibly TRBD1 (6 bases). The V gene lost 4 bases and the J gene lost 5 bases, with 12 bases spanning the gap. The CDR3 covers 13 residues. Germline V CDR1 and CDR2: SGHKS, YYEKEE (reference sequence). CDR3 in amino acids: CASSQQGSYGYTF. The CDR3 DNA follows: TGTGCCAGCAGCCAACAGGGCTCGTATGGCTACACCTTC.

The chain couples TRBV2 to TRBJ1-2, with 11 bases matching TRBD1. CDR3 length: 18 amino acids. V was clipped by 8 bases and J by 8 bases; unmatched bases: 22. In germline, CDR1 is SNHLY, CDR2 FYNNEI. CDR3 in amino acids: CASRKVWIPGQGVWGYTF. The CDR3 nucleotides are TGTGCCAGCCGTAAGGTGTGGATTCCGGGACAGGGGGTATGGGGCTACACCTTC. Together with reference TRBV2 and TRBJ1-2, the CDR3 gives the full variable domain: EPEVTQTPSHQVTQMGQEVILRCVPISNHLYFYWYRQILGQKVEFLVSFYNNEISEKSEIFDDQFSVERPDGSNFTLKIRSTKLEDSAMYFCASRKVWIPGQGVWGYTFGSGTRLTVV.

The chain carries TRBV7-2 and TRBJ2-1; tentative D call: TRBD1 (5 bases). CDR3 length: 11 residues. Germline V gene data show CDR1 as SGHTA and CDR2 as FQGNSA. V was cut by 5 bases and J by 12 bases, with 11 bases left in between. CDR3: CASSPGIMQFF. In DNA form, the CDR3 reads TGTGCCAGCAGCCCAGGGATAATGCAGTTCTTC. The variable domain in full, with the rest retrieved from reference TRBV7-2 and TRBJ2-1, is GAGVSQSPSNKVTEKGKDVELRCDPISGHTALYWYRQSLGQGLEFLIYFQGNSAPDKSGLPSDRFSAERTGGSVSTLTIQRTQQEDSAVYLCASSPGIMQFFGPGTRLTVL.

The chain carries TRBV30 and TRBJ2-3, with 14 nucleotides matching TRBD2. V was clipped by 5 bases and J by 0 bases; unmatched bases: 10. The CDR3 has 18 residues. The germline V gene encodes CDR1 GTSNPN and CDR2 SVGIG (reference sequence). CDR3 nucleotides: TGTGCCTGGGGAGCCGGGACTAGCGGGAGCGTTAGCACAGATACGCAGTATTTT. Protein product: CAWGAGTSGSVSTDTQYF. The full variable domain, with the rest looked up from reference TRBV30 and TRBJ2-3, is SQTIHQWPATLVQPVGSPLSLECTVEGTSNPNLYWYRQAAGRGLQLLFYSVGIGQISSEVPQNLSASRPQDRQFILSSKKLLLSDSGFYLCAWGAGTSGSVSTDTQYFGPGTRLTVL.

The genes are TRBV28 and TRBJ2-7; D not certain. V was clipped by 7 bases and J by 4 bases, with 17 bases between them. CDR3 length: 14 residues. Germline V gene lookup returns CDR1 MDHEN and CDR2 SYDVKM. The CDR3 DNA reads as TGTGCCAGCACCCCCTCCCCAATCGCGTACGAGCAGTACTTC. Residues: CASTPSPIAYEQYF.

DNA for the CDR3: TGCGCCAGCAGCCCCGCCGTGGCGGGGCTCTTAGGAAATACGCAGTATTTT. Translated, it gives CASSPAVAGLLGNTQYF. The rearrangement links TRBV4-3 to TRBJ2-3; possible D gene TRBD2, 6 bases. Germline CDR1 and CDR2: LGHNA and YSLEER. The CDR3 has 17 residues. V was trimmed by 4 bases and J by 7 bases, leaving 24 bases between them.

The chain uses TRBV3-1 (or the pseudogene TRBV3-2) and TRBJ2-7, with D unclear. Trimming pared 2 bases from V and 3 bases from J, leaving 11 bases between. CDR1 is LGHDT, CDR2 YNNKEL, per germline (reference sequence). This CDR3 is built from 14 residues. CDR3 residues: CASSQLGAIYEQYF. Here the CDR3 DNA reads TGTGCCAGCAGCCAATTGGGCGCGATCTACGAGCAGTACTTC.

The chain carries TRBV21-1 and TRBJ1-1. TRBV21-1 represents a pseudogene. The CDR3 is 15 amino acids. CDR3 in amino acids: CASSTRYGDGTEAFF. The DNA for the CDR3 is TGTGCCAGCAGCACCAGGTACGGGGATGGCACTGAAGCTTTCTTT.

V is TRBV21-1 and J is TRBJ1-4; the listed D gene, TRBD1, was not tested against the DNA. TRBV21-1 is labeled a pseudogene. This CDR3 region has 20 residues. The CDR3 region is CASSKALWDRGLGTNEKLFF. As DNA, the CDR3 is TGTGCCAGCAGCAAAGCGCTTTGGGACAGGGGTTTGGGGACTAATGAAAAACTGTTTTTT.

The chain joins TRBV6-4 to TRBJ2-3; D uncertain. The CDR3 length is 14 residues. V lost 4 bases and J lost 0, with 8 bases in between. Looked up from germline, CDR1 is MRHNA and CDR2 is SNTAGT. The CDR3 sequence is CASSVLASTDTQYF. CDR3 nucleotides: TGTGCCAGCAGTGTTTTAGCTAGCACAGATACGCAGTATTTT.